Presented here are 11 T cell receptor beta chains from one specimen sequenced in a study of vaccination and CD4 T cells after COVID-19. MiXCR, applied by TCRdb to the PCR reads, yields one record per CDR3 protein. The sample has around 37,000 distinct CDR3 sequences; around 39% are singletons. Time point denoted: late sampling 161 to 241 days after vaccination in a few convalescent patients. The material sequenced was CD4+ T cells from blood, taken about 7 months after SARS-CoV-2 vaccination. All receptors come from a human donor who had recovered from COVID-19.

As concerns this clonotype: Germline and junction disagree at one end, which may indicate a read error. The chain joins TRBV29-1 to TRBJ1-1, with D tentatively TRBD1 (5 bases). CDR1 and CDR2 from the germline V gene are SQVTM and ANQGSEA. CDR3 length: 13 amino acids. In nucleotides, the CDR3 is TGCAGCGTTGAAGATCTTTTAGGGGCTGAGGCTTTCTTT. Translating gives CSVEDLLGAEAFF.

This chain uses TRBV6-1 with TRBJ2-5; no clear D. There are 13 residues in the CDR3. V was pared by 7 bases and J by 1 base, with 10 bases between. Germline lookup yields CDR1 MNHNS and CDR2 SASEGT. The CDR3 DNA follows: TGTGCCAGCACCTTACAGTTCCAAGAGACCCAGTACTTC. Translating it yields CASTLQFQETQYF.

This sequence joins TRBV9 and TRBJ1-2, with D possibly TRBD1 on 6 matching bases. The CDR3 totals 14 residues. CDR1 is SGDLS, CDR2 YYNGEE, per germline. Trimming removed 3 bases at V and 0 bases at J, with 9 bases between. The CDR3, as DNA: TGTGCCAGCAGCGCTGACAGGACTAACTATGGCTACACCTTC. Translating it yields CASSADRTNYGYTF.

The CDR3 protein is CASSLFRGGSFTEQYF. The CDR3 coding sequence is TGTGCCAGCAGCTTGTTTCGGGGCGGCTCGTTCACCGAGCAGTACTTC. The rearrangement uses TRBV5-4 and TRBJ2-7; D may be TRBD1 or TRBD2 (5 bases each). CDR3 length equals 16 residues. V was clipped by 1 base and J by 6 bases, with 20 bases between them. Germline-derived CDR1 and CDR2 are SGHNT and YYREEE (reference sequence).

V usage is TRBV20-1 and J usage is TRBJ2-1; 7 nucleotides line up with TRBD2. Germline values: CDR1 DFQATT, CDR2 SNEGSKA (reference sequence). Losses at the gene ends were 7 bases for V and 10 bases for J; bases not matched to a gene: 10. The CDR3 extends over 12 amino acids. CDR3: CSVGREYREQFF. In nucleotides, the CDR3 is TGCAGTGTTGGGAGGGAGTATCGAGAGCAGTTCTTC.

This clonotype came up many times. The V and J genes are TRBV7-2 and TRBJ1-5; TRBD1 might be the D (5 bases). The germline gives CDR1 SGHTA, CDR2 FQGNSA. The CDR3 loop spans 15 amino acids. V was cut by 5 bases and J by 4 bases, with 15 bases left in between. CDR3 DNA sequence: TGTGCCAGCAGCCGTACGGGACTGGAAAATCAGCCCCAGCATTTT. Its protein product is CASSRTGLENQPQHF.

This clonotype was found once. The chain joins TRBV20-1 to TRBJ1-2, with 7 bases that match TRBD1. The CDR3 runs 20 residues. Per germline, CDR1 DFQATT and CDR2 SNEGSKA (reference sequence). J was trimmed by 8 bases and V by 0 bases; bases with no gene match: 27. The CDR3 loop reads CSARDPPKPETGMNTDGYTF. The DNA for the CDR3 is TGCAGTGCTAGAGATCCCCCGAAGCCAGAGACAGGGATGAATACGGACGGCTACACCTTC.

This rearrangement joins TRBV7-9 to TRBJ2-1; D is unclear. Per the germline V gene, CDR1 is SEHNR and CDR2 is FQNEAQ (reference sequence). CDR3 size: 14 residues. V lost 8 bases, J lost 7 bases, and 18 bases lay in between. This chain's CDR3 is CASQNPGLRNEQFF. The CDR3 nucleotides are TGTGCCAGCCAAAATCCGGGCCTCAGGAATGAGCAGTTCTTC.

V gene TRBV7-6 combines with J gene TRBJ2-1; 11 bases are a match to TRBD2. This CDR3 is 16 amino acids long. Losses at the gene ends were 5 bases for V and 4 bases for J; bases not matched to a gene: 7. The germline V gene has CDR1 SGHVS and CDR2 FNYEAQ. The CDR3 DNA follows: TGTGCCAGCAGCCAACTAGCGGGAGCGGGGTACAATGAGCAGTTCTTC. Translated: CASSQLAGAGYNEQFF.

CDR3 sequence reads: CASSKEPNTGTRLSGANVLTF. The CDR3, as DNA: TGTGCCAGCAGCAAAGAGCCCAACACCGGGACTAGACTCTCTGGGGCCAACGTCCTGACTTTC. This chain connects TRBV21-1 to TRBJ2-6; the table names TRBD2, a call not compared with the DNA. TRBV21-1 counts as a pseudogene. The CDR3 totals 21 residues.

The rearrangement links TRBV27 to TRBJ1-5, with D hard to call. V was clipped by 5 bases and J by 0 bases, with 11 bases between them. Germline-derived CDR1 and CDR2 are MNHEY and SMNVEV (reference sequence). The CDR3 consists of 15 residues. The CDR3 DNA is TGTGCCAGCAGTCCCTCACCCAATAGCAATCAGCCCCAGCATTTT. Translated, it gives CASSPSPNSNQPQHF.